This T cell receptor (beta chain) was recovered during a study of spatial heterogeneity in lung cancer. Looking at the study overall: Some 72 TRACERx patients with early, untreated non-small cell lung cancer donated samples.

V was shortened by 1 base and J by 2 bases, with 12 bases between the two germline ends. Germline CDR1 and CDR2: LGHNA and YNFKEQ. This CDR3 contains 16 residues. TCRdb analysed the 5' RACE reads with MiXCR anew, one entry per CDR3 protein. This table has approximately 110,000 distinct CDR3 sequences, less than 14% appearing once. Time point meaning: blood at routine non-recurrence follow-up after resection. The V gene is TRBV4-2, the J gene TRBJ2-1, with D maybe TRBD2 (6 bases). The source of this sequence is a female donor with early-stage non-small cell lung cancer. This material consisted of PBMCs, taken at follow-up. The CDR3, as DNA: TGTGCCAGCAGCCAAGTCGCCCAGCGGGCCTACAATGAGCAGTTCTTC. This gives the protein CASSQVAQRAYNEQFF.